This T cell receptor (beta chain) was obtained from a study of T cell responses to AZD1222 COVID-19 vaccine. Study-level information: Second-dose groups at about 4 or about 12 weeks were pooled. Study-level points and caveats: Two AZD1222 administrations were followed by greater Spike-specific TCR breadth and depth. Among AZD1222 vaccinees, only six were seropositive at baseline.

V was trimmed by 5 bases and J by 0 bases, leaving 14 bases between them. CDR1 is MNHEY and CDR2 is SMNVEV in the germline V gene (reference sequence). The CDR3 length is 15 residues. Profiled with immunoSEQ multiplex PCR; TCRdb holds only in-frame clones, not every one. This sample has some 100,000 clones, with about 87% found just once. This clone was detected only a few times. Its antigen is as yet unknown. Sequencing was performed on peripheral blood, taken on day 0 of AZD1222 vaccination. The clonotype comes from an adult in good health. This chain links TRBV27 with TRBJ2-7; possible D gene TRBD1, 5 bases. The CDR3 sequence: CASSLQDENSYEQYF. CDR3 nucleotide sequence: TGTGCCAGCAGTCTACAGGACGAAAACTCCTACGAGCAGTACTTC.